The T cell receptor beta chain described here comes from a study of shared clonotypes between healthy human individuals. Study information: Researchers assigned three CD4 naive, three CD4 memory, two CD8 naive and one CD8 memory plate to each donor.

Sequencing used immunoSEQ multiplex PCR; TCRdb keeps in-frame clones, though not all of them. The table lists about 680,000 clones, around 73% of them singletons. This clone has more than one count but fewer than ten. Its antigen is currently unknown. Study outcomes and limitations: Compared with clonotypes that all four donors shared, non-shared clonotypes had lower generation probabilities.

The sequencing input was memory CD4+ T cells sorted from blood. Regarding subset: CD45RA-negative fraction. This sequence originates from a woman aged 25 to 45 in good health.

The CDR3 spells CASSSPQRAQGETQYF. Written as DNA, the CDR3 is TGTGCCAGCAGCTCCCCCCAACGAGCCCAGGGGGAGACCCAGTACTTC. The chain couples TRBV28 to TRBJ2-5, with a weak D call TRBD1 (6 bases). This CDR3 is 16 amino acids long. The V and J ends lost 6 bases and 5 bases respectively, with 22 bases between them. The V gene's germline CDR1 is MDHEN and CDR2 SYDVKM.